A single sample gave rise to the 20 T cell receptor beta chains below, sequenced in a study of T cell responses to AZD1222 COVID-19 vaccine. Clones were read by immunoSEQ multiplex PCR, and TCRdb kept only the in-frame ones, dropping some. The table records about 110,000 clones, 87% of them present only once. Sequenced material: peripheral blood, taken on day 0 of AZD1222 vaccination. These receptor sequences come from an adult in good health.

V usage is TRBV19 and J usage is TRBJ1-5; 8 nucleotides align to TRBD1. With 6 bases clipped from V and 7 bases from J, the junction kept 11 bases outside the gene matches. Germline lookup yields CDR1 LNHDA and CDR2 SQIVND (reference sequence). The CDR3 consists of 15 residues. The CDR3 loop is CASSAILRGQQPQHF. CDR3 sequence (DNA): TGTGCCAGTAGCGCGATCCTCAGGGGGCAGCAGCCCCAGCATTTT. Combining the CDR3 with reference TRBV19 and TRBJ1-5 gives the whole variable domain DGGITQSPKYLFRKEGQNVTLSCEQNLNHDAMYWYRQDPGQGLRLIYYSQIVNDFQKGDIAEGYSVSREKKESFPLTVTSAQKNPTAFYLCASSAILRGQQPQHFGDGTRLSIL.

The chain is built from TRBV5-1 and TRBJ2-2, with TRBD1 matching 7 bases. There are 15 residues in the CDR3. Germline-derived CDR1 and CDR2 are SGHRS and YFSETQ. With V trimmed by 0 bases and J by 1 base, 0 bases remained unmatched. The CDR3, as DNA: TGCGCCAGCAGCTTGGGGACAGGGAACACCGGGGAGCTGTTTTTT. It codes for CASSLGTGNTGELFF. The full variable domain, with the rest looked up from reference TRBV5-1 and TRBJ2-2, is KAGVTQTPRYLIKTRGQQVTLSCSPISGHRSVSWYQQTPGQGLQFLFEYFSETQRNKGNFPGRFSGRQFSNSRSEMNVSTLELGDSALYLCASSLGTGNTGELFFGEGSRLTVL.

The gene calls are TRBV7-2 and TRBJ2-7; perhaps TRBD1 as D (5 bases). The V end was cut by 4 bases, the J end by 0 bases, with 13 bases between. The CDR3 runs to 15 residues. The V gene's germline CDR1 is SGHTA and CDR2 FQGNSA. The CDR3 DNA is TGTGCCAGCAGCTACAAAGGAGACAGCTCCTACGAGCAGTACTTC. This encodes CASSYKGDSSYEQYF.

The chain couples TRBV15 to TRBJ2-2; TRBD2 matches at 10 bases. Germline values: CDR1 LNHNV, CDR2 YYDKDF (reference sequence). The CDR3 totals 18 residues. With V trimmed by 5 bases and J by 0 bases, 9 bases remained unmatched. The DNA of the CDR3 is TGTGCCACCAGCCTCATTTCAAGCGGGGGGGCGAACACCGGGGAGCTGTTTTTT. The encoded protein is CATSLISSGGANTGELFF. Full variable domain (rest looked up from reference TRBV15 and TRBJ2-2): DAMVIQNPRYQVTQFGKPVTLSCSQTLNHNVMYWYQQKSSQAPKLLFHYYDKDFNNEADTPDNFQSRRPNTSFCFLDIRSPGLGDTAMYLCATSLISSGGANTGELFFGEGSRLTVL.

The J gene is TRBJ1-5, the V gene TRBV19, with D unresolved. This CDR3 contains 13 residues. The V and J ends lost 0 bases and 7 bases respectively, with 7 bases between them. Germline CDR1 reads LNHDA; CDR2 reads SQIVND (reference sequence). This CDR3 reads CASSIDRGQPQHF. CDR3 nucleotide sequence: TGTGCCAGTAGTATAGATCGGGGACAGCCCCAGCATTTT.

V is TRBV6-5 and J is TRBJ1-2; D unclear. The CDR3 length is 14 residues. Germline CDR1 reads MNHEY; CDR2 reads SVGAGI. Trimming took off 7 bases at V and 2 bases at J, with 14 bases between the two ends. The DNA of the CDR3 is TGTGCCAGCACCAAGGGAGCGGGGAACTATGGCTACACCTTC. It translates to CASTKGAGNYGYTF.

The chain couples TRBV4-3 to TRBJ2-3; D uncertain. Trimming cost V 3 bases and J 4 bases, with 8 bases left between them. Germline V gene sequence: CDR1 LGHNA, CDR2 YSLEER. The CDR3 consists of 13 residues. CDR3 DNA: TGCGCCAGCAGCCAGCCGGGTGCAGATACGCAGTATTTT. Protein sequence: CASSQPGADTQYF.

The chain is built from TRBV24-1 and TRBJ1-5; D not certain. The CDR3 sequence is 15 residues long. The V gene's germline CDR1 is KGHDR and CDR2 SFDVKD. V was trimmed by 2 bases and J by 5 bases, leaving 12 bases between them. CDR3 sequence (DNA): TGTGCCACCAGTGATTCACAACCCCGGGATCAGCCCCAGCATTTT. This sequence encodes CATSDSQPRDQPQHF.

This chain links TRBV11-1 with TRBJ1-1, with D unresolved. The CDR3 has 15 residues. V was clipped by 5 bases and J by 0 bases, with 13 bases between them. Germline-derived CDR1 and CDR2 are SGHAT and FQDESV (reference sequence). This chain's CDR3 is CASSPTASLNTEAFF. The CDR3 DNA reads as TGTGCCAGCAGCCCCACCGCCAGTTTGAACACTGAAGCTTTCTTT.

This clone was seen a handful of times. The chain couples TRBV6-1 to TRBJ2-7; no definite D call. The CDR3 is 13 amino acids. The germline V gene has CDR1 MNHNS and CDR2 SASEGT. V gave up 3 bases and J gave up 3 bases, with 9 bases separating them. The CDR3 spells CASSDGLSYEQYF. In nucleotides, the CDR3 is TGTGCCAGCAGTGATGGTTTGAGCTACGAGCAGTACTTC.

The chain links TRBV10-3 to TRBJ2-5; no firm D call. CDR1 ENHRY and CDR2 SYGVKD come from the germline V gene. CDR3 size: 11 residues. V was pared by 3 bases and J by 1 base, with 0 bases between. The CDR3 region has the DNA TGTGCCATCAGTGACCAAGAGACCCAGTACTTC. Its translation: CAISDQETQYF.

This rearrangement joins TRBV19 to TRBJ1-6; no firm D call. CDR1 LNHDA and CDR2 SQIVND come from the germline V gene (reference sequence). V was pared by 5 bases and J by 0 bases, with 14 bases between. CDR3 length: 17 residues. CDR3 in amino acids: CASSLRMGSSYNSPLHF. CDR3 DNA: TGTGCCAGTAGTTTACGGATGGGGAGCTCCTATAATTCACCCCTCCACTTT.

The chain is built from TRBV5-1 and TRBJ2-1; 7 positions match TRBD2. Germline loops: CDR1 SGHRS, CDR2 YFSETQ. V was pared by 3 bases and J by 5 bases, with 11 bases of the junction left unmatched. The CDR3 has 16 residues. The CDR3 nucleotides read TGCGCCAGCAGCTGGCCCCTCCTAGCGGAAAACAATGAGCAGTTCTTC. Amino acid sequence: CASSWPLLAENNEQFF.

This sequence joins TRBV5-4 and TRBJ1-2, with D tentatively TRBD1 (5 bases). The CDR3 loop spans 12 amino acids. V was cut by 3 bases and J by 4 bases, with 7 bases left in between. Germline V gives CDR1 SGHNT, CDR2 YYREEE (reference sequence). The CDR3 region is CASSYDSYGYTF. Here the CDR3 DNA reads TGTGCCAGCAGCTATGACAGCTATGGCTACACCTTC.

The chain employs TRBV11-2 and TRBJ2-5, with D tentatively TRBD1 (6 bases). CDR3 length: 13 amino acids. The germline V and J ends were trimmed by 6 bases and 2 bases, with 10 bases remaining between them. Germline-derived CDR1 and CDR2 are SGHAT and FQNNGV. CDR3 sequence reads: CASSRGGQETQYF. CDR3 DNA sequence: TGTGCCAGCAGTCGAGGGGGACAAGAGACCCAGTACTTC.

The V and J genes are TRBV3-1 (or the pseudogene TRBV3-2) and TRBJ1-1; TRBD1 might be the D (5 bases). Trimming left V 5 bases short and J 4 bases short, with 17 bases between. Germline loops: CDR1 LGHDT, CDR2 YNNKEL (reference sequence). The CDR3 totals 15 residues. The CDR3 spells CASSLHQGSRTEAFF. The DNA for the CDR3 is TGTGCCAGCAGCTTACACCAGGGTTCGCGCACTGAAGCTTTCTTT.

In DNA form, the CDR3 reads TGTGCCAGCAGCGTAGCGGTAGCGGGGGATGAGCAGTTCTTC. Translation gives CASSVAVAGDEQFF. The genes are TRBV9 and TRBJ2-1, with 9 bases identical to TRBD2. This CDR3 has 14 amino acids. Losses at the gene ends were 0 bases for V and 8 bases for J; bases not matched to a gene: 3. Germline CDR1 reads SGDLS; CDR2 reads YYNGEE.

This chain uses TRBV19 with TRBJ2-1, with D perhaps matching TRBD1 or TRBD2 (5 bases each). Germline V gene sequence: CDR1 LNHDA, CDR2 SQIVND (reference sequence). V was pared by 4 bases and J by 12 bases, with 19 bases between. The CDR3 contains 14 residues. CDR3 coding DNA: TGTGCCAGTAGTAGCCGGGACGGAGTTCGGGGGCAGTTCTTC. It translates to CASSSRDGVRGQFF.

This chain connects TRBV15 to TRBJ2-1, with no clear D. Germline CDR1 LNHNV, CDR2 YYDKDF (reference sequence). Trimming shortened V by 0 bases and J by 5 bases, and 8 bases separated the two germline ends. The CDR3 has 14 amino acids. The CDR3 DNA sequence: TGTGCCACCAGCAGAGATATCAGAAACAATGAGCAGTTCTTC. Residues: CATSRDIRNNEQFF.

A single count supports this clone. CDR3 sequence (DNA): TGTGCCACCAGCCTCACCTCTACAGGGGTGGACGAGCAGTACTTC. Translating gives CATSLTSTGVDEQYF. V gene TRBV15 combines with J gene TRBJ2-7, with TRBD1 identical over 7 bases. The CDR3 runs to 15 residues. J was trimmed by 5 bases and V by 5 bases; bases with no gene match: 12. Germline loops: CDR1 LNHNV, CDR2 YYDKDF (reference sequence).